This is a list of T cell receptor beta chains from one sample in a study of T cell responses to AZD1222 COVID-19 vaccine. Assay: immunoSEQ multiplex PCR; the TCRdb copy retains only in-frame clones and omits some. The table lists about 73,000 clones, 90% of them singletons. Here the sequenced sample was peripheral blood, taken 28 days after the second AZD1222 dose. The origin of the receptors is an adult who received the AZD1222 COVID-19 vaccine. The CDR3 runs from the conserved cysteine through the conserved F or W. The D gene is left open where the match is weak. A clone size is listed for some rows: how often the clone was seen (once, few, many), or a class if it is expanded.

size: -
V: TRBV15
D: TRBD1
J: TRBJ1-5
DNA: TGTGCCACCAGCTGGGGACAGGGGAATCAGCCCCAGCATTTT
CDR3: CATSWGQGNQPQHF

size: -
V: TRBV12-3/TRBV12-4
D: -
J: TRBJ2-3
DNA: TGTGCCAGCAGTCGCCCAGGGGCAGATACGCAGTATTTT
CDR3: CASSRPGADTQYF

size: -
V: TRBV24-1
D: TRBD1
J: TRBJ2-1
DNA: TGTGCCACCAGTGATTTAGGACAGGGCTACAATGAGCAGTTCTTC
CDR3: CATSDLGQGYNEQFF

size: few
V: TRBV19
D: -
J: TRBJ1-4
DNA: TGTGCCAGTAGTAGAGGGAATGAAAAACTGTTTTTT
CDR3: CASSRGNEKLFF

size: -
V: TRBV7-2
D: -
J: TRBJ2-7
DNA: TGTGCCAGCAGCTTACTTGGGTTCCACGAGCAGTACTTC
CDR3: CASSLLGFHEQYF

size: -
V: TRBV3-1/TRBV3-2
D: -
J: TRBJ1-3
DNA: TGTGCCAGCAGCCAAGATCCGGTCTTAGCCATATATTTT
CDR3: CASSQDPVLAIYF

size: -
V: TRBV5-1
D: TRBD2
J: TRBJ2-7
DNA: TGCGCCAGCAGCCCGTCGGGGGGGCCACCATCCTACGAGCAGTACTTC
CDR3: CASSPSGGPPSYEQYF

size: -
V: TRBV2
D: -
J: TRBJ2-7
DNA: TGTGCCAGCGGGCTGACGGAGCAGTACTTC
CDR3: CASGLTEQYF

size: -
V: TRBV27
D: -
J: TRBJ2-1
DNA: TGTGCCAGCAGTTTAAATGTGGGGAATGAGCAGTTCTTC
CDR3: CASSLNVGNEQFF

size: -
V: TRBV3-1/TRBV3-2
D: -
J: TRBJ1-5
DNA: TGTGCCAGCAGCCAAGATCGCGGGTCCGGGAAGCCCCAGCATTTT
CDR3: CASSQDRGSGKPQHF

size: once
V: TRBV7-3
D: TRBD2
J: TRBJ2-1
DNA: TGTGCCAGCAGCTTAGCGGGGGCCTACAATGAGCAGTTCTTC
CDR3: CASSLAGAYNEQFF

size: -
V: TRBV6-5
D: TRBD2
J: TRBJ2-7
DNA: TGTGCCAGCAGTTACTCGGGGGTCCCGGGGGGGCGAGAGCAGTACTTC
CDR3: CASSYSGVPGGREQYF

size: -
V: TRBV15
D: -
J: TRBJ2-7
DNA: TGTGCCACCAGCAGAGAAAGGGTGCAGGGGGGCTCCTACGAGCAGTACTTC
CDR3: CATSRERVQGGSYEQYF

size: once
V: TRBV19
D: -
J: TRBJ2-1
DNA: TGTGCCAGTAGTATCGGGACCGCTGGATTGAATGAGCAGTTCTTC
CDR3: CASSIGTAGLNEQFF

size: -
V: TRBV4-1
D: -
J: TRBJ1-2
DNA: TGCGCCAGCAGCCAAGATTGGCGGGATGGCTACACCTTC
CDR3: CASSQDWRDGYTF

size: few
V: TRBV9
D: -
J: TRBJ2-1
DNA: TGTGCCAGCAGCTCCAAACCTCTAGGTATACCTTACAATGAGCAGTTCTTC
CDR3: CASSSKPLGIPYNEQFF

size: -
V: TRBV4-1
D: -
J: TRBJ1-1
DNA: TGCGCCAGCAGCCAAGATCGAAGCGACACTGAAGCTTTCTTT
CDR3: CASSQDRSDTEAFF

size: -
V: TRBV5-1
D: -
J: TRBJ2-3
DNA: TGCGCCAGCAGCTTGGTTGGCGCAAGTGTAGATACGCAGTATTTT
CDR3: CASSLVGASVDTQYF

size: once
V: TRBV18
D: -
J: TRBJ2-1
DNA: TGTGCCAGCTCACAGACAGGATATTCCCTTAGCTCCTACAATGAGCAGTTCTTC
CDR3: CASSQTGYSLSSYNEQFF

size: few
V: TRBV30
D: TRBD1
J: TRBJ1-6
DNA: TGTGCCTGGAGTTCTGACAGGGGGGCTCGGAGCTCCTATAATTCACCCCTCCACTTT
CDR3: CAWSSDRGARSSYNSPLHF

size: -
V: TRBV9
D: TRBD2
J: TRBJ2-3
DNA: TGTGCCAGCAGCCCGGGACTAGCGGGGACAGATACGCAGTATTTT
CDR3: CASSPGLAGTDTQYF

size: medium-sized
V: TRBV6-1
D: TRBD2
J: TRBJ2-7
DNA: TGTGCCAGCAGTGAAACGGCTAGCGGGGGGTACGAGCAGTACTTC
CDR3: CASSETASGGYEQYF

size: -
V: TRBV4-1
D: -
J: TRBJ2-1
DNA: TGCGCCAGCAGCGCCGCAAGGGAGCAGTTCTTC
CDR3: CASSAAREQFF

size: -
V: TRBV5-4
D: TRBD2
J: TRBJ2-7
DNA: TGTGCCAGCAGCTTGGGGGGGGGAGGCGAGCAGTACTTC
CDR3: CASSLGGGGEQYF

size: few
V: TRBV28
D: -
J: TRBJ1-4
DNA: TGTGCCAGCAGTGGTGGCGGGGTTGTTACTAATGAAAAACTGTTTTTT
CDR3: CASSGGGVVTNEKLFF

size: -
V: TRBV20-1
D: -
J: TRBJ1-1
DNA: TGCAGATGGGACAACCACGCTGAAGCTTTCTTT
CDR3: CRWDNHAEAFF

size: -
V: TRBV4-1
D: -
J: TRBJ1-3
DNA: TGCGCCAGCAGCCGGATATCTACTTCGGTTGGAAACACCATATATTTT
CDR3: CASSRISTSVGNTIYF

size: -
V: TRBV6-2/TRBV6-3
D: TRBD1
J: TRBJ2-7
DNA: TGTGCCAGCAGCCGCGAGGGGGCCGGTGAGCAGTACTTC
CDR3: CASSREGAGEQYF

size: -
V: TRBV15
D: -
J: TRBJ1-1
DNA: TGTGCCACCAGCATGGGGCGGGTCACTGAAGCTTTCTTT
CDR3: CATSMGRVTEAFF

size: -
V: TRBV28
D: -
J: TRBJ2-1
DNA: TGTGCCAGCACCGCGGTACCAGGGGCTAGAGGAAAGAATGAGCAGTTCTTC
CDR3: CASTAVPGARGKNEQFF

size: -
V: TRBV19
D: -
J: TRBJ2-7
DNA: TGTGCCAGTAGTACCGACCGGGACATCCTCTCCTACGAGCAGTACTTC
CDR3: CASSTDRDILSYEQYF

size: few
V: TRBV4-1
D: TRBD2
J: TRBJ2-3
DNA: TGCGCCAGCAGCCCCGGGACTAGTTACATGCAGGCAGATACGCAGTATTTT
CDR3: CASSPGTSYMQADTQYF

size: -
V: TRBV6-4
D: TRBD2
J: TRBJ2-7
DNA: TGTGCCAGCAGTGAGTGGACTAGCTCCCAGCAGTACTTC
CDR3: CASSEWTSSQQYF

size: -
V: TRBV10-3
D: -
J: TRBJ2-7
DNA: TGTGCCATCAGTGAGTCTCAGGGGAGTACAACCTACGAGCAGTACTTC
CDR3: CAISESQGSTTYEQYF

size: -
V: TRBV5-6
D: -
J: TRBJ1-5
DNA: TGTGCCAGCAGCTTGTCTAACAGGATCAATCAGCCCCAGCATTTT
CDR3: CASSLSNRINQPQHF

size: -
V: TRBV5-6
D: -
J: TRBJ1-3
DNA: TGTGCCAGCAGCCTCGGGGGAGGAAACACCATATATTTT
CDR3: CASSLGGGNTIYF

size: -
V: TRBV6-1
D: -
J: TRBJ1-1
DNA: TGTGCCAGCAGTGAAACGGAGGGTGCATCTGAAGCTTTCTTT
CDR3: CASSETEGASEAFF

size: -
V: TRBV3-1/TRBV3-2
D: -
J: TRBJ2-2
DNA: TGTGCCAGCAGCGCCCGACTCGTCTGGAACACCGGGGAGCTGTTTTTT
CDR3: CASSARLVWNTGELFF

size: -
V: TRBV19
D: -
J: TRBJ1-4
DNA: TGTGCCAGTAGTATACAAAGCTCAAATGAAAAACTGTTTTTT
CDR3: CASSIQSSNEKLFF

size: -
V: TRBV3-1/TRBV3-2
D: -
J: TRBJ2-1
DNA: TGTGCCAGCAGCCATCCCTTTGGGCCCACCTACAATGAGCAGTTCTTC
CDR3: CASSHPFGPTYNEQFF

size: -
V: TRBV6-1
D: -
J: TRBJ1-1
DNA: TGTGCCAGCAGTGAAAGTTGGGGGAGCACTGAAGCTTTCTTT
CDR3: CASSESWGSTEAFF

size: -
V: TRBV5-6
D: -
J: TRBJ2-1
DNA: TGTGCCAGCAGCTCGGAGGTAAGCTCCTACAATGAGCAGTTCTTC
CDR3: CASSSEVSSYNEQFF

size: -
V: TRBV2
D: -
J: TRBJ1-1
DNA: TGTGCCAGCAGGGAGGGGGTCACTGAAGCTTTCTTT
CDR3: CASREGVTEAFF

size: -
V: TRBV29-1
D: -
J: TRBJ2-7
DNA: TGCAGCGTTGGAGCCGGGGCTTCGGTGCAGTACTTC
CDR3: CSVGAGASVQYF

size: once
V: TRBV7-9
D: -
J: TRBJ1-2
DNA: TGTGCCAGCAGCTTAATTTCCACACCGTCAAGGGTTTCTGGCTACACCTTC
CDR3: CASSLISTPSRVSGYTF

size: -
V: TRBV7-2
D: -
J: TRBJ2-2
DNA: TGTGCCAGCAGGAGGGAGGTTCCCGGGGAGCTGTTTTTT
CDR3: CASRREVPGELFF

size: -
V: TRBV6-5
D: TRBD1
J: TRBJ1-2
DNA: TGTGCCAGCAGTTTTGGACAGGGCCACTATGGCTACACCTTC
CDR3: CASSFGQGHYGYTF

size: -
V: TRBV7-2
D: -
J: TRBJ1-5
DNA: TGTGCCAGCAGCTTAGTGAATCAGCCCCAGCATTTT
CDR3: CASSLVNQPQHF

size: few
V: TRBV11-3
D: -
J: TRBJ1-6
DNA: TGTGCCAGCAGCTTAAATGGGGGCGCGAATTCACCCCTCCACTTT
CDR3: CASSLNGGANSPLHF

size: once
V: TRBV6-5
D: -
J: TRBJ1-1
DNA: TGTGCCAGCAGTTACTCAGGGGGATTAAACACTGAAGCTTTCTTT
CDR3: CASSYSGGLNTEAFF